This T cell receptor beta chain was captured in a study of blood T cell repertoires in COVID-19. A Seattle source enrolled patients during active infection and followed them longitudinally. V lost 5 bases, J lost 2 bases, and 14 bases lay in between. Germline values: CDR1 MDHEN, CDR2 SYDVKM. The CDR3 consists of 15 residues. The repertoire was sequenced with immunoSEQ multiplex PCR; TCRdb's copy has only in-frame clones and lacks some. Here the sample spans some 56,000 clones, roughly 89% being singletons. The receptor was isolated from a woman aged 55 to 70 with COVID-19, enrolled during active disease. The V call is TRBV28, the J call TRBJ2-3; D not resolved. The sample consisted of peripheral blood. In DNA, the CDR3 is TGTGCCAGCAGTCCACTCGGTGGTCCCACAGATACGCAGTATTTT. The encoded protein is CASSPLGGPTDTQYF.